These 10 T cell receptor beta chains originate from one sample sequenced in a study of cytomegalovirus exposure and HLA in healthy donors. The study ran its PCR with 60 Vbeta and 13 Jbeta primers. Sequencing used immunoSEQ multiplex PCR; TCRdb keeps in-frame clones, though not all of them. The sample shows under 200,000 clones, around 67% of them seen only once. The sequenced sample was PBMCs. These receptors came from a woman aged 18-29 years in good health and CMV-seropositive.

The rearrangement uses TRBV6-1 and TRBJ2-1; tentative D call: TRBD1 (5 bases). Germline CDR1 reads MNHNS; CDR2 reads SASEGT. The germline V and J ends were trimmed by 5 bases and 2 bases, with 13 bases remaining between them. The CDR3 runs to 15 residues. The CDR3 DNA follows: TGTGCCAGCAGTATCCCCTCAGGGACCTACAATGAGCAGTTCTTC. Translated: CASSIPSGTYNEQFF.

The sample holds a few counts of this clone. The rearrangement links TRBV7-9 to TRBJ1-5; D uncertain. Deletions cut 4 bases from V and 1 base from J, with 11 bases between. The CDR3 runs to 15 residues. Germline V lookup: CDR1 SEHNR, CDR2 FQNEAQ (reference sequence). CDR3 sequence reads: CASSYASGSNQPQHF. CDR3 in DNA: TGTGCCAGCAGCTACGCATCGGGGAGCAATCAGCCCCAGCATTTT.

This clone was recorded only once. This chain links TRBV29-1 with TRBJ1-1; the D is unclear. The germline V gene has CDR1 SQVTM and CDR2 ANQGSEA. Trimming stripped 6 bases from V and 0 bases from J, with 11 bases between. This CDR3 has 13 amino acids. CDR3 sequence: CSVGRPLNTEAFF. The DNA for the CDR3 is TGCAGCGTAGGCAGGCCTTTGAACACTGAAGCTTTCTTT.

The gene calls are TRBV6-5 and TRBJ1-2; 8 nucleotides align to TRBD1. The CDR3 loop spans 15 amino acids. Per the germline V gene, CDR1 is MNHEY and CDR2 is SVGAGI. After removal of 2 bases from V and 1 base from J, the junction contained 3 bases not matched to a gene. In DNA form, the CDR3 reads TGTGCCAGCAGTTACGGGACAGGTTTTAACTATGGCTACACCTTC. Translating gives CASSYGTGFNYGYTF.

V and J are TRBV10-1 and TRBJ2-7, with 14 bases matching TRBD2. CDR1 WNHNN and CDR2 SYGVQD come from the germline V gene (reference sequence). V trimming: 5 bases; J trimming: 5 bases; junction bases outside the gene matches: 8. The CDR3 is 16 amino acids. CDR3 residues: CASSNPGLAGVDEQYF. CDR3 sequence (DNA): TGCGCCAGCAGTAACCCGGGACTAGCGGGAGTAGACGAGCAGTACTTC.

This chain's CDR3 is CASTTTGTGELFF. DNA of the CDR3: TGTGCCAGCACCACCACGGGGACCGGGGAGCTGTTTTTT. The J gene is TRBJ2-2, the V gene TRBV11-2; D may be TRBD2 (5 bases). The CDR3 is made up of 13 amino acids. Germline V gene lookup returns CDR1 SGHAT and CDR2 FQNNGV. Trimming took off 7 bases at V and 5 bases at J, with 11 bases between the two ends.

The gene calls are TRBV19 and TRBJ1-5, with 7 bases matching TRBD1. The CDR3 length is 13 residues. The ends lost 4 bases at V and 5 bases at J; junction bases unmatched: 2. Germline assignment: CDR1 LNHDA and CDR2 SQIVND (reference sequence). The CDR3 region is CASSRQGYQPQHF. Written as DNA, the CDR3 is TGTGCCAGTAGTAGACAGGGATATCAGCCCCAGCATTTT.

The rearrangement joins TRBV5-1 to TRBJ2-5; 9 bases line up with TRBD2. This CDR3 has 18 amino acids. The V segment lost 0 bases and the J segment 5 bases; nucleotides outside the gene matches: 14. Germline V gene lookup returns CDR1 SGHRS and CDR2 YFSETQ. CDR3: CASSLESSGSISGETQYF. The CDR3 DNA is TGCGCCAGCAGCTTGGAAAGTAGCGGGAGTATTTCAGGGGAGACCCAGTACTTC.

This CDR3 reads CASSQEGHPGGSYEQYF. In DNA form, the CDR3 reads TGCGCCAGCAGCCAAGAAGGGCACCCCGGGGGCTCCTACGAGCAGTACTTC. The genes are TRBV4-3 and TRBJ2-7, with D perhaps matching TRBD2 (6 bases). The CDR3 has 17 amino acids. The germline CDR1 and CDR2 sequences are LGHNA and YSLEER. With 0 bases removed from V and 0 bases from J, the gap between germline ends came to 15 bases.

The chain has TRBV13 and TRBJ1-2, with D perhaps matching TRBD1 (5 bases). V was shortened by 3 bases and J by 4 bases, with 12 bases between the two germline ends. CDR3 length: 14 amino acids. Germline V gives CDR1 PRHDT, CDR2 FYEKMQ (reference sequence). The CDR3 spells CASSFSRVGYGYTF. CDR3 coding DNA: TGTGCCAGCAGCTTCAGCAGGGTTGGCTATGGCTACACCTTC.